The 22 T cell receptor beta chains below come from one sample, sequenced in a study of beta chain features in type 1 diabetes listed by TCRdb under 2018. General findings and caveats noted by the study authors: A moderate but significant shortening of TCRB CDR3 length was observed in type 1 diabetes patients in all four CD4+ subsets.

What these receptors recognize is not known. Library preparation was by the immunoSEQ multiplex PCR assay. The High Capacity cDNA Reverse Transcription Kit was used to reverse transcribe all of the isolated RNA, meaning that expressed TCRB transcripts were what got sequenced. The table was pulled from immuneACCESS by TCRdb, which kept in-frame rearrangements only. Such tables lose some clones; where checked, under half of the loss comes from unresolved V genes, and the rest has no known cause. Here the sample has 200,000 to 250,000 clones; roughly 16% occur a single time. The ten largest clones capture more than 0.075% of the sample. The specimen sequenced was naive CD4+ T cells from blood. This specimen's cell subset or site label, interpreted: true naive CD4+ T cells. These receptors were taken from a young man with type 1 diabetes.

This clone turned up a few times. This chain joins TRBV10-2 and TRBJ2-3; 9 nucleotides line up with TRBD2. The V segment lost 4 bases and the J segment 1 base; nucleotides outside the gene matches: 3. The CDR3 spans 15 residues. CDR1 is WSHSY and CDR2 is SAAADI in the germline V gene. CDR3 in amino acids: CASSATSGRTDTQYF. The CDR3 DNA sequence: TGCGCCAGCAGTGCGACTAGCGGCCGCACAGATACGCAGTATTTT.

The chain combines TRBV7-2 with TRBJ2-1; D unresolved. Germline assignment: CDR1 SGHTA and CDR2 FQGNSA. The ends were cut back, 1 base at V and 8 bases at J, with 18 bases in the middle. The CDR3 length is 16 residues. The CDR3 region is CASSLEVSSHSYEQFF. DNA of the CDR3: TGTGCCAGCAGCTTAGAAGTTAGTTCCCATTCATATGAGCAGTTCTTC.

This clone was counted only a few times. The V gene is TRBV20-1, the J gene TRBJ1-4, with a tentative D call TRBD1 (5 bases). V lost 3 bases, J lost 10 bases, and 9 bases lay in between. Germline V lookup: CDR1 DFQATT, CDR2 SNEGSKA (reference sequence). This CDR3 is 11 amino acids long. CDR3 region: CSARWDSKLFF. CDR3 coding DNA: TGCAGTGCTAGGTGGGACTCAAAACTGTTTTTT.

The chain carries TRBV7-9 and TRBJ2-7; 7 nucleotides agree with TRBD2. The trim removed 2 bases at V and 0 bases at J, leaving 4 bases unmatched. Germline V CDR1 and CDR2: SEHNR, FQNEAQ (reference sequence). This CDR3 contains 15 residues. This CDR3 is CASSLRTRSSYEQYF. The CDR3 region has the DNA TGTGCCAGCAGCTTACGGACTAGAAGCTCCTACGAGCAGTACTTC.

J is TRBJ2-1 and V is TRBV23-1; D is perhaps TRBD1 (5 bases). TRBV23-1 is designated an ORF whose function remains uncertain. The V end lost 6 bases, the J end lost 5 bases, and 17 bases lay between the germline ends. CDR3 size: 15 residues. The CDR3 nucleotides are TGCGCCAGCAGCCGAATGGCCGCAGGGAACAATGAGCAGTTCTTC. Encoded protein: CASSRMAAGNNEQFF.

The chain combines TRBV29-1 with TRBJ1-1, with a possible D match to TRBD1 (5 bases). CDR3 length: 15 residues. V lost 4 bases to trimming and J lost 10 bases, with 25 bases between them. Germline CDR1 and CDR2: SQVTM and ANQGSEA. CDR3 residues: CSVVPRGRGDRGAFF. The CDR3 region has the DNA TGCAGCGTTGTCCCGCGGGGCAGAGGGGATCGTGGAGCTTTCTTT.

The V call is TRBV28, the J call TRBJ2-7; 7 positions match TRBD2. CDR3 length: 15 residues. Trimming at V came to 8 bases and at J to 0 bases, leaving 10 bases not matched to a gene. The germline CDR1 and CDR2 sequences are MDHEN and SYDVKM. CDR3 DNA: TGTGCCAGCGGGTTGGCTAGCGGATCCTCCTACGAGCAGTACTTC. As protein: CASGLASGSSYEQYF.

J is TRBJ1-1 and V is TRBV5-1, with a possible D match to TRBD1 (6 bases). The CDR3 is made up of 13 amino acids. Between the trimmed V and J ends, which lost 6 bases and 1 base, there was a span of 10 bases. Germline CDR1 is SGHRS and CDR2 is YFSETQ. This chain's CDR3 is CASKTGTNTEAFF. CDR3 DNA sequence: TGCGCCAGCAAGACAGGTACGAACACTGAAGCTTTCTTT. Filled out from reference TRBV5-1 and TRBJ1-1, the complete variable domain reads KAGVTQTPRYLIKTRGQQVTLSCSPISGHRSVSWYQQTPGQGLQFLFEYFSETQRNKGNFPGRFSGRQFSNSRSEMNVSTLELGDSALYLCASKTGTNTEAFFGQGTRLTVV.

The chain combines TRBV11-2 with TRBJ2-6; TRBD1 might be the D (6 bases). Per germline, CDR1 SGHAT and CDR2 FQNNGV. The CDR3 is 14 residues long. Trimming cost V 4 bases and J 4 bases, with 8 bases left between them. The CDR3 nucleotides are TGTGCCAGCAGCTCAGGGACAGGGGCCAACGTCCTGACTTTC. This encodes CASSSGTGANVLTF.

This clone was observed a few times. This rearrangement joins TRBV29-1 to TRBJ2-5, with D perhaps TRBD1 or TRBD2 (6 bases each). Trimming took off 7 bases at V and 2 bases at J, with 17 bases between the two ends. The CDR3 consists of 14 residues. CDR1 is SQVTM and CDR2 is ANQGSEA in the germline V gene. This CDR3 reads CSAGAVAAQETQYF. CDR3 DNA: TGCAGCGCAGGGGCAGTAGCGGCTCAAGAGACCCAGTACTTC.

This clone was recorded a few times. The chain has TRBV29-1 and TRBJ2-7, with 10 nucleotides matching TRBD1. The CDR3 spans 12 residues. The V and J ends lost 6 bases and 5 bases, in that order; junction bases with no gene match: 4. CDR1 is SQVTM, CDR2 ANQGSEA, per germline. DNA for the CDR3: TGCAGCGTCGACAGGGGGCAGGACGAGCAGTACTTC. Protein: CSVDRGQDEQYF.

As DNA, the CDR3 is TGTGCCAGCAGGTTTACGAATAGCGGGGTGGACACCTTC. This translates into CASRFTNSGVDTF. The rearrangement links TRBV28 to TRBJ1-2; D gene ambiguous. Germline V gene sequence: CDR1 MDHEN, CDR2 SYDVKM. Trimming removed 6 bases at V and 12 bases at J, with 20 bases between. The CDR3 spans 13 residues.

The CDR3: CASSRGTMYF. Here the CDR3 DNA reads TGTGCCAGCAGCCGAGGGACAATGTATTTT. The rearrangement links TRBV7-9 to TRBJ2-3; tentatively, D is TRBD1 (6 bases). Germline assignment: CDR1 SEHNR and CDR2 FQNEAQ (reference sequence). V lost 5 bases to trimming and J lost 14 bases, with 11 bases between them. CDR3 size: 10 residues.

This clone was counted between two and nine times. The gene calls are TRBV13 and TRBJ2-5; possible D gene TRBD2, 5 bases. The germline V and J ends were trimmed by 0 bases and 2 bases, with 10 bases remaining between them. CDR3 size: 15 residues. Germline CDR1 PRHDT, CDR2 FYEKMQ (reference sequence). The CDR3 spells CASSLGLGLQETQYF. The DNA for the CDR3 is TGTGCCAGCAGCTTAGGCCTAGGACTGCAAGAGACCCAGTACTTC. Based on the CDR3 plus reference TRBV13 and TRBJ2-5, the full variable domain is AAGVIQSPRHLIKEKRETATLKCYPIPRHDTVYWYQQGPGQDPQFLISFYEKMQSDKGSIPDRFSAQQFSDYHSELNMSSLELGDSALYFCASSLGLGLQETQYFGPGTRLLVL.

The chain carries TRBV2 and TRBJ1-1; no reliable D call. Germline-derived CDR1 and CDR2 are SNHLY and FYNNEI. The CDR3 is 14 residues long. Between the trimmed V and J ends, which lost 3 bases and 1 base, there was a span of 9 bases. The CDR3 spells CASSEDSRNTEAFF. The CDR3 DNA follows: TGTGCCAGCAGTGAGGACTCTCGGAACACTGAAGCTTTCTTT.

The V call is TRBV18, the J call TRBJ1-4, with TRBD1 matching over 7 bases. The V gene end was trimmed by 8 bases and the J gene end by 5 bases; junction bases not matched to a gene: 2. This CDR3 spans 12 amino acids. CDR1 KGHSH and CDR2 LQKENI come from the germline V gene. CDR3 nucleotide sequence: TGTGCCAGCGCGGGACAGAATGAAAAACTGTTTTTT. It codes for CASAGQNEKLFF.

This chain joins TRBV28 and TRBJ1-2; the match to TRBD1 covers 7 bases. V lost 5 bases to trimming and J lost 1 base; unmatched junction nucleotides: 7. CDR1 MDHEN and CDR2 SYDVKM come from the germline V gene. CDR3 length: 15 amino acids. CDR3 amino acids: CASSTTGQLNYGYTF. In nucleotides, the CDR3 is TGTGCCAGCAGTACCACGGGACAGCTTAACTATGGCTACACCTTC.

This clone was observed a handful of times. This chain links TRBV30 with TRBJ2-1, with TRBD2 identical over 9 bases. J lost 2 bases, V lost 7 bases, and 3 bases had no gene match. The germline gives CDR1 GTSNPN, CDR2 SVGIG (reference sequence). This CDR3 has 13 residues. CDR3 region: CASQREAYNEQFF. Written as DNA, the CDR3 is TGTGCCTCACAGCGGGAGGCCTACAATGAGCAGTTCTTC.

The CDR3 here is CASSYRTGAYEQYF. CDR3 nucleotide sequence: TGTGCCAGCAGCTATAGGACAGGGGCCTACGAGCAGTACTTC. The chain links TRBV7-9 to TRBJ2-7, with 9 bases aligning to TRBD1. The junction had 3 bases not matched to a gene; V was cut back by 4 bases and J by 2 bases. Germline CDR1 SEHNR, CDR2 FQNEAQ (reference sequence). The CDR3 is 14 residues long.

This clone was detected only a few times. The rearrangement links TRBV30 to TRBJ1-5, with a tentative D call TRBD1 (5 bases). Germline V gives CDR1 GTSNPN, CDR2 SVGIG (reference sequence). Trimming cost V 5 bases and J 2 bases, with 16 bases left between them. The CDR3 loop spans 15 amino acids. This CDR3 reads CAWDSQLTGNQPQHF. The CDR3 coding sequence is TGTGCCTGGGACAGCCAACTTACTGGCAATCAGCCCCAGCATTTT.

This clone turned up a few times. The chain's CDR3 is CASSLEGGEQFF. The CDR3 region has the DNA TGTGCCAGCAGCTTAGAGGGCGGTGAGCAGTTCTTC. V usage is TRBV7-9 and J usage is TRBJ2-1; D call uncertain. The CDR3 has 12 residues. Germline V gene lookup returns CDR1 SEHNR and CDR2 FQNEAQ (reference sequence). V lost 1 base, J lost 9 bases, and 7 bases lay in between. Looking up the rest from reference TRBV7-9 and TRBJ2-1 gives the full variable domain: DTGVSQNPRHKITKRGQNVTFRCDPISEHNRLYWYRQTLGQGPEFLTYFQNEAQLEKSRLLSDRFSAERPKGSFSTLEIQRTEQGDSAMYLCASSLEGGEQFFGPGTRLTVL.

V gene TRBV2 combines with J gene TRBJ2-4; D gene uncertain. V was shortened by 3 bases and J by 0 bases, with 9 bases between the two germline ends. The germline V gene encodes CDR1 SNHLY and CDR2 FYNNEI. The length of the CDR3 is 15 residues. CDR3 region: CASSEVFGAKNIQYF. The CDR3 DNA follows: TGTGCCAGCAGTGAGGTTTTCGGAGCCAAAAACATTCAGTACTTC.